The clone carrying this T cell receptor beta chain was counted between two and nine times. The data stem from a study of blood T cell repertoires in COVID-19. Whole-study context: From the United States, Italy and Spain came samples of acute and convalescent COVID-19. T cells, B-cell-depleted T cells, or PBMCs provided the cDNA or gDNA that served as material.

As handled by the study authors: Scientists estimated how many nucleated cells there were by amplifying reference gene primers. Using immunoSEQ multiplex PCR, the repertoire was profiled, and TCRdb retains in-frame clones only, with some absent. V and J calls and clone size come straight from that table; D and trimming were deduced from the DNA. The sample consists of about 110,000 clones, 70% to 80% of them appearing once. V lost 2 bases and J lost 4; bases outside the gene matches: 5. This CDR3 is built from 15 residues. Germline V gives CDR1 SNHLY, CDR2 FYNNEI. The source is a woman aged 55-70 years with acute or convalescent COVID-19. The V call is TRBV2, the J call TRBJ2-3; the match to TRBD2 covers 8 bases. The specimen sequenced was peripheral blood. The CDR3 DNA reads as TGTGCCAGCAGTGAATGGCGGGGGGTTGCAGATACGCAGTATTTT. Its protein is CASSEWRGVADTQYF.